What follows are 15 T cell receptor beta chains derived from one specimen sequenced in a study of early T cells in non-severe SARS-CoV-2 infection. MiXCR, applied by TCRdb to the 5' RACE reads, yields one record per CDR3 protein. The sample consists of some 100,000 distinct CDR3 sequences, 14% to 15% of them appearing once. The material sequenced was whole blood. These receptors came from an adult who was a healthcare worker with PCR-confirmed SARS-CoV-2 infection or an uninfected control (not recorded which).

This clonotype was counted a few times. This chain uses TRBV5-8 with TRBJ2-5; D remains unclear. Germline V gene data show CDR1 as SGHTS and CDR2 as YDEGEE. The CDR3 loop spans 15 amino acids. With 0 bases removed from V and 2 bases from J, the gap between germline ends came to 11 bases. This CDR3 is CASSLGPAEQETQYF. In DNA form, the CDR3 reads TGTGCCAGCAGCTTGGGGCCAGCCGAACAAGAGACCCAGTACTTC. Full variable domain (missing parts from reference TRBV5-8 and TRBJ2-5): EAGVTQSPTHLIKTRGQQATLRCSPISGHTSVYWYQQALGLGLQFLLWYDEGEERNRGNFPPRFSGRQFPNYSSELNVNALELEDSALYLCASSLGPAEQETQYFGPGTRLLVL.

This clonotype was seen only a few times. This chain uses TRBV28 with TRBJ1-2, with 11 bases lining up with TRBD1. The CDR3 length is 15 residues. The trim removed 7 bases at V and 6 bases at J, leaving 10 bases unmatched. Looked up from germline, CDR1 is MDHEN and CDR2 is SYDVKM. CDR3 sequence: CASKQPVDRGHGYTF. For the CDR3, the DNA is TGTGCCAGCAAACAACCCGTGGACAGGGGGCATGGCTACACCTTC.

This clonotype came up a few times. The V gene is TRBV6-6, the J gene TRBJ1-6; TRBD1 matches at 10 bases. This CDR3 contains 20 residues. The V gene end was trimmed by 5 bases and the J gene end by 0 bases; junction bases not matched to a gene: 13. Per the germline V gene, CDR1 is MNHNY and CDR2 is SVGAGI (reference sequence). The CDR3 DNA reads TGTGCCAGCAGTAAAATTAGGGACAGGGGCCTAAGCTCCTATAATTCACCCCTCCACTTT. It codes for CASSKIRDRGLSSYNSPLHF.

V gene TRBV12-3 or TRBV12-4 combines with J gene TRBJ2-5; no clear D gene. V shed 1 base and J shed 3 bases, with 6 bases lying between them. This CDR3 has 13 amino acids. The CDR3 DNA is TGTGCCAGCAGTTTAGGTGCTAAAGAGACCCAGTACTTC. It codes for CASSLGAKETQYF.

This clonotype occurred a few times. The CDR3 DNA sequence: TGTGCCACCTGGGGGGGGGAATCCAATGAGCAGTTCTTC. Translating gives CATWGGESNEQFF. The chain links TRBV27 to TRBJ2-1, with TRBD2 matching 7 bases. Trimming took 10 bases from V and 6 from J; bases not matched to a gene: 9. The CDR3 spans 13 residues. Germline V gives CDR1 MNHEY, CDR2 SMNVEV (reference sequence).

The chain recombines TRBV5-8 with TRBJ1-2; D is unclear. V shed 3 bases and J shed 4 bases, with 13 bases lying between them. This CDR3 comprises 14 residues. Looked up from germline, CDR1 is SGHTS and CDR2 is YDEGEE. The CDR3 reads CASSSFPAGYGYTF. Here the CDR3 DNA reads TGTGCCAGCAGCTCCTTCCCCGCTGGCTATGGCTACACCTTC.

The chain has TRBV6-1 and TRBJ2-7, with D uncertain. CDR1 MNHNS and CDR2 SASEGT come from the germline V gene. V gave up 1 base and J gave up 3 bases, with 13 bases separating them. The CDR3 sequence is 15 residues long. CDR3 region: CASSEGAGVFYEQYV. The DNA for the CDR3 is TGTGCCAGCAGTGAAGGGGCAGGCGTTTTCTACGAGCAGTACGTC.

The chain has TRBV12-3 or TRBV12-4 and TRBJ1-1; possible D gene TRBD1, 5 bases. This CDR3 comprises 14 residues. V was pared by 5 bases and J by 2 bases, with 12 bases between. The CDR3 DNA reads TGTGCCAGCAGTCCCCGGGACCCAAACACTGAAGCTTTCTTT. Translating it yields CASSPRDPNTEAFF.

CDR3 bases: TGTGCCAGTACGGAGACTCGGCACGGTGAGCAGTTCTTC. It encodes CASTETRHGEQFF. V is TRBV19 and J is TRBJ2-1, with D unclear. CDR1 LNHDA and CDR2 SQIVND come from the germline V gene (reference sequence). The CDR3 has 13 residues. The germline V and J ends were trimmed by 7 bases and 9 bases, with 16 bases remaining between them.

This clonotype occurred many times. This chain joins TRBV20-1 and TRBJ2-1; tentatively, D is TRBD1 (5 bases). The germline V and J ends were trimmed by 2 bases and 0 bases, with 14 bases remaining between them. The germline gives CDR1 DFQATT, CDR2 SNEGSKA (reference sequence). The length of the CDR3 is 16 residues. The chain's CDR3 is CSARSGRGSSYNEQFF. The CDR3 DNA follows: TGCAGTGCTAGATCGGGTAGGGGCAGCTCCTACAATGAGCAGTTCTTC.

This clonotype was seen only a few times. The chain joins TRBV20-1 to TRBJ1-2; D unresolved. Looked up from germline, CDR1 is DFQATT and CDR2 is SNEGSKA (reference sequence). V dropped 3 bases and J dropped 0 bases, with 11 bases sitting between them. The CDR3 sequence is 14 residues long. The CDR3 is CSARSAGANYGYTF. The CDR3 coding sequence is TGCAGTGCTAGGTCGGCAGGAGCTAACTATGGCTACACCTTC.

The rearrangement uses TRBV19 and TRBJ2-4, with D unclear. The CDR3 spans 18 residues. Trimming left V 4 bases short and J 0 bases short, with 19 bases between. CDR1 and CDR2 from the germline V gene are LNHDA and SQIVND (reference sequence). The CDR3 DNA follows: TGTGCCAGTAGTACCCCTGGTGGGCGAAACGCAGCCAAAAACATTCAGTACTTC. Amino acids: CASSTPGGRNAAKNIQYF.

This clonotype was observed a few times. The V and J genes are TRBV29-1 and TRBJ1-5; 10 nucleotides align to TRBD1. The CDR3 runs 18 residues. Per the germline V gene, CDR1 is SQVTM and CDR2 is ANQGSEA. The junction had 16 bases not matched to a gene; V was cut back by 6 bases and J by 2 bases. CDR3 region: CSVTSGTGAFSGNQPQHF. The CDR3 bases are TGCAGCGTCACCTCCGGGACAGGGGCGTTTTCGGGCAATCAGCCCCAGCATTTT.

V and J are TRBV5-1 and TRBJ1-5; D is possibly TRBD1 (5 bases). Germline V lookup: CDR1 SGHRS, CDR2 YFSETQ. The CDR3 is made up of 14 amino acids. Trimming removed 0 bases at V and 9 bases at J, with 13 bases between. CDR3: CASSLDGAEGPQHF. The CDR3, as DNA: TGCGCCAGCAGCTTGGACGGGGCTGAGGGGCCCCAGCATTTT.

This clonotype was counted ten times or more. The rearrangement uses TRBV3-1 and TRBJ1-6, with 11 bases that match TRBD1. The CDR3 contains 13 residues. Germline CDR1 is LGHDT and CDR2 is YNNKEL (reference sequence). The J segment lost 8 bases and the V segment lost 8 bases, leaving 2 bases of the junction unmatched. CDR3 sequence (DNA): TGTGCCAGCGGACAGGGGGCTCATTCACCCCTCCACTTT. It encodes CASGQGAHSPLHF.